These 5 T cell receptor beta chains were sequenced from one sample in a study of blood T cell repertoires in COVID-19. Method: immunoSEQ multiplex PCR; TCRdb's copy keeps in-frame clones and lacks some. The data contain approximately 320,000 clones, roughly 85% of them singletons. The sample taken for sequencing was peripheral blood. The receptor set was obtained from a human donor in a cohort sampled during active COVID-19.

This chain links TRBV5-5 with TRBJ1-4; 8 bases agree with TRBD1. The CDR3 length is 16 residues. Per germline, CDR1 SGHKS and CDR2 YYEKEE (reference sequence). V shed 5 bases and J 8 bases; nucleotides not matched to a gene: 14. CDR3 bases: TGTGCCAGCAGTTCTCGACAGGGGAGAATATACGAAAAACTGTTTTTT. Encoded protein: CASSSRQGRIYEKLFF. Full variable domain (missing parts from reference TRBV5-5 and TRBJ1-4): DAGVTQSPTHLIKTRGQQVTLRCSPISGHKSVSWYQQVLGQGPQFIFQYYEKEERGRGNFPDRFSARQFPNYSSELNVNALLLGDSALYLCASSSRQGRIYEKLFFGSGTQLSVL.

This chain joins TRBV13 and TRBJ2-7; 8 bases are shared with TRBD1. V was pared by 5 bases and J by 0 bases, with 6 bases of the junction left unmatched. Germline lookup yields CDR1 PRHDT and CDR2 FYEKMQ (reference sequence). There are 15 residues in the CDR3. Written as DNA, the CDR3 is TGTGCCAGCAGCACCCGGGACAGGAGCTCCTACGAGCAGTACTTC. Translated, it gives CASSTRDRSSYEQYF.

This chain uses TRBV10-3 with TRBJ1-2; the D is unclear. The germline V gene has CDR1 ENHRY and CDR2 SYGVKD. This CDR3 is built from 14 residues. Trimming cost V 0 bases and J 6 bases, with 11 bases left between them. This CDR3 reads CAISESTPKDGYTF. The CDR3, as DNA: TGTGCCATCAGTGAGTCGACACCCAAGGATGGCTACACCTTC.

V gene TRBV2 combines with J gene TRBJ1-6, with 9 bases lining up with TRBD1. This CDR3 comprises 14 residues. The germline V gene encodes CDR1 SNHLY and CDR2 FYNNEI. V trimming: 10 bases; J trimming: 5 bases; junction bases outside the gene matches: 6. In DNA, the CDR3 is TGTGCCATCTACCGGGACAGGGATAATTCACCCCTCCACTTT. It translates to CAIYRDRDNSPLHF. The full variable domain, in which reference TRBV2 and TRBJ1-6 provide the parts outside the CDR3, is EPEVTQTPSHQVTQMGQEVILRCVPISNHLYFYWYRQILGQKVEFLVSFYNNEISEKSEIFDDQFSVERPDGSNFTLKIRSTKLEDSAMYFCAIYRDRDNSPLHFGNGTRLTVT.

V and J are TRBV30 and TRBJ1-6; TRBD1 is a possible D gene (5 bases). Trimming took 4 bases from V and 7 from J, leaving 14 bases between them. The CDR3 runs 14 residues. Germline assignment: CDR1 GTSNPN and CDR2 SVGIG (reference sequence). The CDR3 is CAWTEGRGNSPLHF. The CDR3 bases are TGTGCCTGGACCGAGGGACGGGGGAATTCACCCCTCCACTTT.